These 7 T cell receptor beta chains were sequenced from one sample in a study of T cell repertoires in cytomegalovirus infection. TCRdb processed the reads anew with MiXCR; each CDR3 protein has one entry. The table includes some 120,000 distinct CDR3 sequences, 32% detected once. Their cognate antigens are unknown. Sample: CD8+ T cells from cultured PBMCs, taken from culture after CMV antigen stimulation. These receptors were obtained from a human donor in good health (CMV status not recorded). Some clones in this sample may be carry-over from other donors' samples.

This clonotype was counted a few times. This chain joins TRBV4-1 and TRBJ2-7; the D gene could be TRBD1 or TRBD2 (6 bases each). From germline, CDR1 is MGHRA and CDR2 YSYEKL. V gave up 0 bases and J gave up 0 bases, with 9 bases separating them. The CDR3 runs 15 residues. CDR3: CASSQDRGPSYEQYF. The CDR3 bases are TGCGCCAGCAGCCAAGATCGGGGGCCCTCCTACGAGCAGTACTTC.

The chain joins TRBV6-2 or TRBV6-3 to TRBJ2-1; possible D gene TRBD2, 5 bases. CDR3 length equals 14 residues. CDR1 is MNHEY, CDR2 SVGEGT, per germline. Trimming cost V 8 bases and J 10 bases, with 21 bases left between them. CDR3 nucleotide sequence: TGTGCCAGCCGCAATTACGGGGAAATCAACGAGCAGTTCTTC. It yields the protein CASRNYGEINEQFF.

This chain joins TRBV19 and TRBJ1-5; D is ambiguous. Deletions cut 3 bases from V and 2 bases from J, with 14 bases between. The CDR3 sequence is 16 residues long. CDR1 is LNHDA, CDR2 SQIVND, per germline (reference sequence). CDR3 DNA sequence: TGTGCCAGTAGTATTTTGGCGACCATGGGCAATCAGCCCCAGCATTTT. Translating gives CASSILATMGNQPQHF. The full variable domain, rest sourced from reference TRBV19 and TRBJ1-5, is DGGITQSPKYLFRKEGQNVTLSCEQNLNHDAMYWYRQDPGQGLRLIYYSQIVNDFQKGDIAEGYSVSREKKESFPLTVTSAQKNPTAFYLCASSILATMGNQPQHFGDGTRLSIL.

This chain uses TRBV4-1 with TRBJ1-5; 8 bases align to TRBD1. Germline values: CDR1 MGHRA, CDR2 YSYEKL. The V and J ends lost 0 bases and 6 bases, in that order; junction bases with no gene match: 4. CDR3 length equals 15 residues. CDR3 nucleotide sequence: TGCGCCAGCAGCCAAGATGACAGGGGCGGTCAGCCCCAGCATTTT. Translating gives CASSQDDRGGQPQHF.

This clonotype was recorded at least ten times. The genes are TRBV6-1 and TRBJ2-4; maybe TRBD1 (5 bases). From germline, CDR1 is MNHNS and CDR2 SASEGT. The ends were cut back, 4 bases at V and 0 bases at J, with 7 bases in the middle. The CDR3 has 14 amino acids. The CDR3 loop reads CASSVTVAKNIQYF. CDR3 nucleotides: TGTGCCAGCAGTGTGACAGTAGCCAAAAACATTCAGTACTTC.

The V and J genes are TRBV4-3 and TRBJ2-1, with 7 bases lining up with TRBD1. The CDR3 is 16 residues long. From germline, CDR1 is LGHNA and CDR2 YSLEER. V trimming: 0 bases; J trimming: 3 bases; junction bases outside the gene matches: 5. CDR3 amino acids: CASSQEGAGGYNEQFF. CDR3 nucleotide sequence: TGCGCCAGCAGCCAAGAGGGGGCAGGGGGCTACAATGAGCAGTTCTTC.

J is TRBJ2-3 and V is TRBV28; TRBD1 aligns across 7 bases. After removal of 6 bases from V and 6 bases from J, the junction contained 18 bases not matched to a gene. The CDR3 runs to 17 residues. Germline V lookup: CDR1 MDHEN, CDR2 SYDVKM. The CDR3 reads CASSSIPQSRGNDTQYF. For the CDR3, the DNA is TGTGCCAGCAGCTCAATCCCACAAAGCAGGGGGAATGATACGCAGTATTTT.